This is a list of T cell receptor beta chains from one sample in a study of blood T cell repertoires in COVID-19. Libraries were prepared by immunoSEQ multiplex PCR; TCRdb keeps only in-frame clonotypes and omits some of them. This sample has a few hundred thousand clones, with 84% found just once. Sequencing used peripheral blood. The receptors shown here come from a man younger than 45 with active or convalescent COVID-19. The CDR3 runs from the conserved cysteine through the conserved F or W. A D gene is named only where the DNA matches it firmly. Some rows mark clone size as missing; the rest say once, few, many or name a class of expanded clone.

v_gene	abundance	len	d_gene	j_gene	CDR3nt	CDR3aa
TRBV3-1/TRBV3-2	-	17	TRBD2	TRBJ2-5	TGTGCCAGCAGCCCCGGGACTAGCGGGGGAGCCCAAGAGACCCAGTACTTC	CASSPGTSGGAQETQYF
TRBV19	-	12	-	TRBJ1-2	TGTGCCAGTAGTACCGGACAATATGGCTACACCTTC	CASSTGQYGYTF
TRBV5-4	-	15	TRBD1	TRBJ2-1	TGTGCCAGCAGCTTAGACAGGGTCGCCTACAATGAGCAGTTCTTC	CASSLDRVAYNEQFF
TRBV11-2	-	12	-	TRBJ2-5	TGTGCCAGCAGCATAGCTACAGAGACCCAGTACTTC	CASSIATETQYF
TRBV18	-	15	-	TRBJ1-5	TGTGCCAGCTCACCATCGGCAGGCAGCAATCAGCCCCAGCATTTT	CASSPSAGSNQPQHF
TRBV10-3	-	16	TRBD1	TRBJ1-4	TGTGCCATCAGTTCCGGGACAGTGTCAACTAATGAAAAACTGTTTTTT	CAISSGTVSTNEKLFF
TRBV2	-	15	-	TRBJ2-6	TGTGCCACCGGACCCGGACAGCCTGGGGCCAACGTCCTGACTTTC	CATGPGQPGANVLTF
TRBV13	few	16	-	TRBJ1-5	TGTGCCAGCAGCTTACTAGGCCAGGGAGGGAATCAGCCCCAGCATTTT	CASSLLGQGGNQPQHF
TRBV6-2/TRBV6-3	-	13	TRBD1	TRBJ1-5	TGTGCCAGCAGTGCAACAGGGGATCAGCCCCAGCATTTT	CASSATGDQPQHF
TRBV6-4	once	15	TRBD2	TRBJ2-1	TGTGCCAGCAGTCCCCTAGCGGGAGCGGTAAATGAGCAGTTCTTC	CASSPLAGAVNEQFF
TRBV28	-	14	TRBD2	TRBJ2-3	TGTGCCAGCAGTTTTACGGGAGGGCCCGATACGCAGTATTTT	CASSFTGGPDTQYF
TRBV6-5	-	16	TRBD2	TRBJ2-5	TGTGCCAGCAGTTACTCCTTCACCCCGGGGGGAGAGACCCAGTACTTC	CASSYSFTPGGETQYF
TRBV7-2	-	15	-	TRBJ1-2	TGTGCCAGCAGTCGTAACCTGGGGACAAACCATGGCTACACCTTC	CASSRNLGTNHGYTF
TRBV12-3/TRBV12-4	-	13	TRBD1	TRBJ1-1	TGTGCCAGCAGCCCGACAGGGGCGAGCTTAGCTTTCTTT	CASSPTGASLAFF
TRBV6-5	-	12	-	TRBJ1-1	TGTGCCACCCACCGGGTTGGCACTGAAGCTTTCTTT	CATHRVGTEAFF
TRBV11-2	-	15	TRBD2	TRBJ2-7	TGTGCCAGCGATCCGGGGGGGCAAGGCCTCTACGAGCAGTACTTC	CASDPGGQGLYEQYF
TRBV28	-	15	TRBD1	TRBJ1-3	TGTGCCAGCAGTTTATCTAGGACAGGGGGGAACACCATATATTTT	CASSLSRTGGNTIYF
TRBV4-1	-	14	TRBD1	TRBJ2-7	TGCGCCAGCAGCCAAGAGACAGGGGGGTACGAGCAGTACTTC	CASSQETGGYEQYF
TRBV4-1	many	17	-	TRBJ1-2	TGCGCCAGCAGCCAAGAGTTGGTTGGGGCGGGGGCTCTTGGCTACACCTTC	CASSQELVGAGALGYTF
TRBV25-1	once	12	-	TRBJ1-4	TGTGCCAGCAGAGAAGGAGGGGAAAAACTGTTTTTT	CASREGGEKLFF
TRBV5-1	-	14	TRBD1	TRBJ1-2	TGCGCCAGCCATGGGACAGGGGGAGGCTATGGCTACACCTTC	CASHGTGGGYGYTF
TRBV7-2	-	16	-	TRBJ2-2	TGTGCCAGCACCTCCAGGGGGGCCACGAACACCGGGGAGCTGTTTTTT	CASTSRGATNTGELFF
TRBV18	-	14	TRBD2	TRBJ2-7	TGTGCCAGCTCACCACCGGGACTAGCCCACGAGCAGTACTTC	CASSPPGLAHEQYF
TRBV6-5	-	13	TRBD2	TRBJ2-2	TGTGCCGTTGGGGGGGTGAACACCGGGGAGCTGTTTTTT	CAVGGVNTGELFF
TRBV6-2/TRBV6-3	-	13	-	TRBJ1-2	TGTGCCAGCAGTTATCAGGCTAACTATGGCTACACCTTC	CASSYQANYGYTF
TRBV18	few	15	-	TRBJ1-6	TGTGCCAGCTCACCGACAGGAGATTATAATTCACCCCTCCACTTT	CASSPTGDYNSPLHF
TRBV30	few	14	-	TRBJ1-5	TGTGCCTGGAGTAAGGACAGTAGCAATCAGCCCCAGCATTTT	CAWSKDSSNQPQHF
TRBV6-1	few	14	-	TRBJ1-5	TGTGCCAGCAGTGAGATCCGAGACAGTCAGCCCCAGCATTTT	CASSEIRDSQPQHF
TRBV7-2	-	16	TRBD2	TRBJ2-3	TGTGCCAGCAGCTTAGTCGGGACTAGCGGGGTTAATACGCAGTATTTT	CASSLVGTSGVNTQYF
TRBV12-3/TRBV12-4	-	13	-	TRBJ1-4	TGTGCCAGCAGTCGTCCTGGGGGGGAAAAACTGTTTTTT	CASSRPGGEKLFF
TRBV27	once	13	-	TRBJ2-3	TGTGCCAGCAGTCATCAGGGAACAGATACGCAGTATTTT	CASSHQGTDTQYF
TRBV11-3	-	14	TRBD1	TRBJ1-2	TGTGCCAGCAGCTTAAGGGACAGGGCCGGGGGCTACACCTTC	CASSLRDRAGGYTF
TRBV12-3/TRBV12-4	-	13	-	TRBJ2-3	TGTGCCAGCAGTTTAACACGTTGGGATACGCAGTATTTT	CASSLTRWDTQYF
TRBV7-9	-	12	-	TRBJ2-1	TGTGCCAGCAGCTTAGCCCTATGGGAGCAGTTCTTC	CASSLALWEQFF
TRBV7-2	once	15	TRBD1	TRBJ1-2	TGTGCCAGCAGCCACGGACAGGGGGCTAACTATGGCTACACCTTC	CASSHGQGANYGYTF